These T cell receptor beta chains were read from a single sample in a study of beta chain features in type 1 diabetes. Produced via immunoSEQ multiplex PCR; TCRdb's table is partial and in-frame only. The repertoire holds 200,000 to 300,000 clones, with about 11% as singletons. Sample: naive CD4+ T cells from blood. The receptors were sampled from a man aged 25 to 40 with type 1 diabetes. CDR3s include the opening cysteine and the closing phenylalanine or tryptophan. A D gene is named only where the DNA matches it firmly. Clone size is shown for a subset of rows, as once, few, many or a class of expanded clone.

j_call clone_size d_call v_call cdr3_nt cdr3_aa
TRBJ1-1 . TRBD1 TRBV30 TGTGCCTGGAGTGAGGGGACAGCGGCGTTT CAWSEGTAAF
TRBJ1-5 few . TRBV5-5 TGTGCCAGCAGCCAAGACAGTAATCAGCCCCAGCATTTT CASSQDSNQPQHF
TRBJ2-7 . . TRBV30 TGTGCCTGGAGTGTAAGAACAGAGCAGTACTTC CAWSVRTEQYF
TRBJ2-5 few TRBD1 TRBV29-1 TGCAGCGTTGGGACAGGTAATGGAGAGACCCAGTACTTC CSVGTGNGETQYF
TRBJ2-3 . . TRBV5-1 TGCGCCAGCAGCTTGCAGGGGATGGGTACAGATACGCAGTATTTT CASSLQGMGTDTQYF
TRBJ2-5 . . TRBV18 TGTGCCAGCTCACCCGGGACACCCGTCCAAGAGACCCAGTACTTC CASSPGTPVQETQYF
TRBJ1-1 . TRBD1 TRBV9 TGTGCCAGCTACGATTCCGGGACAGGGCCGCCGGAAAGGAACACTGAAGCTTTCTTT CASYDSGTGPPERNTEAFF
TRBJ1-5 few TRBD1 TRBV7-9 TGTGCCAGCAGCGCGGGACAGAGCAATCAGCCCCAGCATTTT CASSAGQSNQPQHF
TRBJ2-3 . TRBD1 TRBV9 TGTGCCAGCAACTACGGACAGGGTACAGATACGCAGTATTTT CASNYGQGTDTQYF
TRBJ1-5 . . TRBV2 TGTGCCAGCAGTGTTGACAGCAGCAATCAGCCCCAGCATTTT CASSVDSSNQPQHF
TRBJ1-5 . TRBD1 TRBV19 TGTGCCAGTCGGGACAGGGGCTATACTAGCAATCAGCCCCAGCATTTT CASRDRGYTSNQPQHF
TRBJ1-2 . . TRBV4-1 TGCGCCAGCAGCCACCTCCTCCAGCGGCGGGGGTATGGCTACACCTTC CASSHLLQRRGYGYTF
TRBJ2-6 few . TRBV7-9 TGTGCCAGCAGCCGCGTACTAGGGTTCGGGGCCAACGTCCTGACTTTC CASSRVLGFGANVLTF
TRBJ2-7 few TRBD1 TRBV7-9 TGTGCCAGCAGCACCCGGGACAGGGTGACTTCCTACGAGCAGTACTTC CASSTRDRVTSYEQYF
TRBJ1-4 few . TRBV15 TGTGCCACCAGCACCCTGGGGGGGCTAAGAACTAATGAAAAACTGTTTTTT CATSTLGGLRTNEKLFF
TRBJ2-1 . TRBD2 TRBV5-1 TGCGCCAGCAGCTTGGAAGGGACTAGCGCAAATGAGCAGTTCTTC CASSLEGTSANEQFF
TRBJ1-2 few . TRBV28 TGTGCCAGCAGTTTAGAAGGGGGTGGCTACACCTTC CASSLEGGGYTF
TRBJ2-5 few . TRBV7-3 TGTGCCAGCAGCCCAGGGTCCGGGGAGACCCAGTACTTC CASSPGSGETQYF
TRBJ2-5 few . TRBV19 TGTGCCAGTATGCCACAAGACCAAGAGACCCAGTACTTC CASMPQDQETQYF
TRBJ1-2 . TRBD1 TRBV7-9 TGTGCCAGCAGCTTCCTACCCGATCCCCGGGACAGAAAGCCCCAGGACTTC CASSFLPDPRDRKPQDF
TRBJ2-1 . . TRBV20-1 TGCAGTGCCAAGGGAGACGGAGAGCAGTTCTTC CSAKGDGEQFF
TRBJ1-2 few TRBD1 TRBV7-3 TGTGCCAGCAGCTTCCAGGGGGGCGATGGCTACACCTTC CASSFQGGDGYTF
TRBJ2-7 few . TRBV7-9 TGTGCCAGCAGCCGAGGAACTCGATATGAGAGCGAGCAGTACTTC CASSRGTRYESEQYF
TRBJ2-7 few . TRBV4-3 TGCGCCAGCAGCCAAGACTGGGACACGGTAGTCTCGCAGTACTTC CASSQDWDTVVSQYF
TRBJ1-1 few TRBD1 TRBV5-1 TGCGCCAGCAGCCCAGGGACAGGGACGAACACTGAAGCTTTCTTT CASSPGTGTNTEAFF
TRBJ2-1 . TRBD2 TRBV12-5 TGTGCTAGTGGTTTGGGGGGACTAGCGGGGGGTGGTGAGCAGTTCTTC CASGLGGLAGGGEQFF
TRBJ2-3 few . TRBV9 TGTGCCAGCAGCGACCCACTAGCTTGGGGCACAGATACGCAGTATTTT CASSDPLAWGTDTQYF
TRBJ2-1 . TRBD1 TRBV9 TGTGCCAGCAGCGAGAGGACAGGGGTCACCTACAATGAGCAGTTCTTC CASSERTGVTYNEQFF
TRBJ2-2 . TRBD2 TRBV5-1 TGCGCCAGCAGCTCCGGGGCGGGAGGGAACGCCGCCGGGGAGCTGTTTTTT CASSSGAGGNAAGELFF
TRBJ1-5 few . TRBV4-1 TGCGCCAGCAGCCAAGGGAAGGGGCAGGGAGGTCAGCCCCAGCATTTT CASSQGKGQGGQPQHF
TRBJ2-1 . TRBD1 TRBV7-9 TGTGCCAGCAGCCTAGGGACAGGCGGGATCTCCCCCTACAATGAGCAGTTCTTC CASSLGTGGISPYNEQFF
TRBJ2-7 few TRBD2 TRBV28 TGTGCCAGCAGAGGTAGCGGGGGCAACGAGCAGTACTTC CASRGSGGNEQYF
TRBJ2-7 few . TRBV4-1 TGCGCCAGCAGCCAAGGACTCCAAACCTACGAGCAGTACTTC CASSQGLQTYEQYF
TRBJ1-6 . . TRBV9 TGTGCCAGCAGCGAAGGAGGGAGCTCCTATAATTCACCCCTCCACTTT CASSEGGSSYNSPLHF
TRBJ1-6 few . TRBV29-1 TGCAGCGTTGGGACCGGGGATTCACCCCTCCACTTT CSVGTGDSPLHF